The next 28 T cell receptor beta chains were all read from a single sample in a study of blood T cell repertoires in COVID-19 (dated by TCRdb to 2018 to 2021). The library was built by means of the immunoSEQ multiplex PCR assay. TCRdb retrieved this table from immuneACCESS and kept in-frame rearrangements only. Not all clones are present; in checked studies, unresolved V genes account for under half, and no reason is known for the remainder. The sample records 300,000 or so clones, 75% to 90% of which are singletons. The ten largest clones add up to around 3.5% of the sample. The specimen sequenced was peripheral blood. These receptor sequences come from a woman aged 35 to 49 with acute or convalescent COVID-19.

The V and J genes are TRBV9 and TRBJ2-2; the match to TRBD1 covers 7 bases. Germline V CDR1 and CDR2: SGDLS, YYNGEE. The CDR3 is made up of 15 amino acids. With V trimmed by 3 bases and J by 5 bases, 7 bases remained unmatched. The CDR3 reads CASSDSGTATGELFF. The CDR3 region has the DNA TGTGCCAGCAGCGATTCCGGGACAGCAACCGGGGAGCTGTTTTTT. Full variable domain (rest looked up from reference TRBV9 and TRBJ2-2): DSGVTQTPKHLITATGQRVTLRCSPRSGDLSVYWYQQSLDQGLQFLIQYYNGEERAKGNILERFSAQQFPDLHSELNLSSLELGDSALYFCASSDSGTATGELFFGEGSRLTVL.

The rearrangement links TRBV25-1 to TRBJ1-2, with TRBD1 identical over 9 bases. This CDR3 is built from 13 residues. CDR1 is MGHDK, CDR2 SYGVNS, per germline. V trimming: 4 bases; J trimming: 6 bases; junction bases outside the gene matches: 3. Written as DNA, the CDR3 is TGTGCCAGCAGTGGGTGGACAGGGGATGGCTACACCTTC. Translated, it gives CASSGWTGDGYTF.

This clone was recorded only once. The J gene is TRBJ1-4, the V gene TRBV7-8; D possibly corresponds to TRBD1 (5 bases). CDR1 is SGHVS, CDR2 FQNEAQ, per germline. The CDR3 covers 15 residues. Deletions cut 4 bases from V and 8 bases from J, with 17 bases between. The CDR3 coding sequence is TGTGCCAGCAGCTCAGTAGGCAGGGAGGCGGAAAAACTGTTTTTT. This codes for CASSSVGREAEKLFF.

This chain connects TRBV4-1 to TRBJ2-3; the match to TRBD2 covers 11 bases. Germline lookup yields CDR1 MGHRA and CDR2 YSYEKL. With V trimmed by 4 bases and J by 6 bases, 12 bases remained unmatched. The CDR3 length is 17 residues. CDR3: CASSPASSGGPWDTQYF. The CDR3 nucleotides read TGCGCCAGCAGCCCCGCTTCTAGCGGGGGGCCGTGGGATACGCAGTATTTT.

This clone was recorded once. The V and J genes are TRBV13 and TRBJ1-1, with D uncertain. Trimming shortened V by 4 bases and J by 4 bases, and 7 bases separated the two germline ends. The CDR3 contains 12 residues. CDR1 PRHDT and CDR2 FYEKMQ come from the germline V gene (reference sequence). For the CDR3, the DNA is TGTGCCAGCAGCTCTAGCGTCACTGAAGCTTTCTTT. Amino acid sequence: CASSSSVTEAFF.

The chain links TRBV11-2 to TRBJ2-2, with D maybe TRBD1 (6 bases). This CDR3 is built from 14 residues. The ends were cut back, 6 bases at V and 4 bases at J, with 12 bases in the middle. CDR1 is SGHAT and CDR2 is FQNNGV in the germline V gene. This chain's CDR3 is CASSGTRGTGELFF. The CDR3 DNA is TGTGCCAGCAGTGGGACAAGAGGCACCGGGGAGCTGTTTTTT.

This chain links TRBV4-1 with TRBJ1-2; 7 nucleotides align to TRBD1. J was trimmed by 8 bases and V by 5 bases; bases with no gene match: 20. The germline V gene encodes CDR1 MGHRA and CDR2 YSYEKL. The CDR3 contains 17 residues. CDR3 loop: CASSGIGGRESAGGYTF. CDR3 DNA sequence: TGCGCCAGCAGCGGGATAGGGGGCCGCGAATCCGCGGGAGGCTACACCTTC.

The chain couples TRBV2 to TRBJ1-1; TRBD1 aligns across 10 bases. The CDR3 runs 13 residues. The germline gives CDR1 SNHLY, CDR2 FYNNEI. Trimming cost V 7 bases and J 5 bases; bases outside gene matches: 4. The CDR3 DNA sequence: TGTGCCAGCATGACAGGGGGCGCGACTGAAGCTTTCTTT. Amino acids: CASMTGGATEAFF.

A remark on this clone: Other DNA sequences in the same sample also yield this CDR3. The chain has TRBV18 and TRBJ1-2; 8 bases match TRBD1. The CDR3 contains 13 residues. Germline V gene data show CDR1 as KGHSH and CDR2 as LQKENI. Trimming removed 4 bases from V and 3 bases from J; junction bases left unmatched: 1. The CDR3 is CASSLQGDYGYTF. The CDR3 coding sequence is TGTGCCAGCTCACTACAGGGGGACTATGGCTACACCTTC.

This sequence joins TRBV5-1 and TRBJ2-5, with D unclear. The CDR3 length is 14 residues. Between the trimmed V and J ends, which lost 4 bases and 5 bases, there was a span of 15 bases. Looked up from germline, CDR1 is SGHRS and CDR2 is YFSETQ. In DNA, the CDR3 is TGCGCCAGCAGCAACGACGGCGGAAGGGAGACCCAGTACTTC. It codes for CASSNDGGRETQYF.

This clone showed up just a few times. V and J are TRBV9 and TRBJ1-3, with 7 positions matching TRBD1. CDR3 length: 17 amino acids. V lost 3 bases and J lost 3; bases outside the gene matches: 12. CDR1 and CDR2 from the germline V gene are SGDLS and YYNGEE. The DNA of the CDR3 is TGTGCCAGCAGCGAGGGGAGACAGGGAGGAGGTGGAAACACCATATATTTT. It yields the protein CASSEGRQGGGGNTIYF.

The J gene is TRBJ2-3, the V gene TRBV2; D possibly corresponds to TRBD2 (5 bases). V gave up 3 bases and J gave up 4 bases, with 8 bases separating them. Germline values: CDR1 SNHLY, CDR2 FYNNEI. This CDR3 is 13 amino acids long. The CDR3 DNA follows: TGTGCCAGCAGTGAGAGGGCGCCAGATACGCAGTATTTT. This gives the protein CASSERAPDTQYF.

The chain has TRBV5-1 and TRBJ2-2; unclear D gene. V was clipped by 3 bases and J by 4 bases, with 7 bases between them. The CDR3 has 13 amino acids. Looked up from germline, CDR1 is SGHRS and CDR2 is YFSETQ. The CDR3 loop reads CASSSRLTGELFF. CDR3 in DNA: TGCGCCAGCAGCTCGCGACTCACCGGGGAGCTGTTTTTT.

The J gene is TRBJ2-1, the V gene TRBV7-8; 10 nucleotides match TRBD2. CDR3 size: 16 residues. With V trimmed by 6 bases and J by 6 bases, 11 bases remained unmatched. CDR1 is SGHVS and CDR2 is FQNEAQ in the germline V gene. The CDR3 sequence: CASSHNLAGGGNEQFF. In nucleotides, the CDR3 is TGTGCCAGCAGTCATAATTTAGCGGGGGGAGGCAATGAGCAGTTCTTC.

The CDR3 DNA follows: TGCGCCAGCAGACAGGGACTAGCGGGGGCCTCAGATACGCAGTATTTT. Its translation: CASRQGLAGASDTQYF. The chain couples TRBV5-1 to TRBJ2-3; 14 bases map to TRBD2. Germline V CDR1 and CDR2: SGHRS, YFSETQ. The CDR3 is made up of 16 amino acids. The V segment lost 5 bases and the J segment 4 bases; nucleotides outside the gene matches: 6.

This clone is a singleton in its sample. The chain recombines TRBV27 with TRBJ2-7; 10 bases are a match to TRBD1. V dropped 5 bases and J dropped 6; count of bases not matched to a gene: 16. Germline loops: CDR1 MNHEY, CDR2 SMNVEV (reference sequence). The CDR3 is made up of 17 amino acids. The CDR3 coding sequence is TGTGCCAGCAGTCCGCGGGGGACAGGGGAAGTTATTAGCGAGCAGTACGTC. It codes for CASSPRGTGEVISEQYV.

The chain is built from TRBV4-2 and TRBJ2-1; the D is unclear. The CDR3 has 13 amino acids. V dropped 0 bases and J dropped 15 bases, with 15 bases sitting between them. Germline V gene data show CDR1 as LGHNA and CDR2 as YNFKEQ. DNA of the CDR3: TGTGCCAGCAGCCAAGAACATGCGACGGGTCTGTTCTTC. As protein: CASSQEHATGLFF.

This sequence joins TRBV7-8 and TRBJ2-1; 10 positions match TRBD1. Trimming cost V 3 bases and J 12 bases; bases outside gene matches: 17. The CDR3 sequence is 17 residues long. Germline CDR1 is SGHVS and CDR2 is FQNEAQ. The CDR3, as DNA: TGTGCCAGCAGCTTTGGCTCCGGGACAGGGGAACGACGTGGGCAGTTCTTC. Its translation: CASSFGSGTGERRGQFF.

The rearrangement uses TRBV7-6 and TRBJ2-5; no definite D call. With 0 bases removed from V and 5 bases from J, the gap between germline ends came to 19 bases. The CDR3 extends over 17 amino acids. CDR1 SGHVS and CDR2 FNYEAQ come from the germline V gene. The CDR3 DNA reads as TGTGCCAGCAGCTTAGCGTTAACTGCGACCCTGCGGGAGACCCAGTACTTC. Its protein product is CASSLALTATLRETQYF.

The chain combines TRBV12-3 or TRBV12-4 with TRBJ1-2; weak D call: TRBD1 (5 bases). The V end lost 8 bases, the J end lost 3 bases, and 13 bases lay between the germline ends. CDR3 size: 13 residues. The CDR3 region is CASSRGGDYGYTF. The DNA for the CDR3 is TGTGCCAGCTCCCGGGGGGGGGACTATGGCTACACCTTC.

This chain joins TRBV6-2 or TRBV6-3 and TRBJ1-2, with 7 bases aligning to TRBD1. This CDR3 region has 15 residues. CDR1 is MNHEY, CDR2 SVGEGT, per germline. The ends lost 2 bases at V and 3 bases at J; junction bases unmatched: 6. CDR3 protein: CASSYDFGTDYGYTF. In nucleotides, the CDR3 is TGTGCCAGCAGTTACGATTTTGGGACAGACTATGGCTACACCTTC.

The J gene is TRBJ1-3, the V gene TRBV6-6, with a tentative D call TRBD1 (6 bases). The ends were cut back, 6 bases at V and 0 bases at J, with 12 bases in the middle. The CDR3 runs to 15 residues. CDR1 and CDR2 (germline): MNHNY, SVGAGI (reference sequence). CDR3 coding DNA: TGTGCCAGCAGCTCCTCAGGGGTCTCTGGAAACACCATATATTTT. Its translation: CASSSSGVSGNTIYF.

As DNA, the CDR3 is TGTGCCAGCAGAGTGGGGACAGGGGGCCCTGGTACGCAGTATTTT. Its translation: CASRVGTGGPGTQYF. The chain recombines TRBV25-1 with TRBJ2-3, with 12 bases identical to TRBD1. This CDR3 region has 15 residues. The J segment lost 8 bases and the V segment lost 6 bases, leaving 9 bases of the junction unmatched. Germline V CDR1 and CDR2: MGHDK, SYGVNS.

V usage is TRBV27 and J usage is TRBJ1-1; 9 nucleotides agree with TRBD1. CDR3 size: 15 residues. Germline lookup yields CDR1 MNHEY and CDR2 SMNVEV (reference sequence). V dropped 4 bases and J dropped 1; count of bases not matched to a gene: 4. The CDR3 loop is CASSWGQGGNTEAFF. For the CDR3, the DNA is TGTGCCAGCAGTTGGGGACAGGGAGGGAACACTGAAGCTTTCTTT.

This clone occurred once. The chain couples TRBV25-1 to TRBJ2-5; D remains unclear. The CDR3 extends over 15 amino acids. V lost 1 base to trimming and J lost 5 bases, with 14 bases between them. CDR1 MGHDK and CDR2 SYGVNS come from the germline V gene. As DNA, the CDR3 is TGTGCCAGCAGTGAATCTATTGGTCCTAGGGAGACCCAGTACTTC. This encodes CASSESIGPRETQYF. Using reference TRBV25-1 and TRBJ2-5 for the parts outside the CDR3, the full variable domain is EADIYQTPRYLVIGTGKKITLECSQTMGHDKMYWYQQDPGMELHLIHYSYGVNSTEKGDLSSESTVSRIRTEHFPLTLESARPSHTSQYLCASSESIGPRETQYFGPGTRLLVL.

The gene calls are TRBV6-6 and TRBJ2-7, with D possibly being TRBD1 (5 bases). The CDR3 is 12 residues long. The germline V gene encodes CDR1 MNHNY and CDR2 SVGAGI (reference sequence). Deletions cut 2 bases from V and 5 bases from J, with 7 bases between. The DNA of the CDR3 is TGTGCCAGCAGTTACAGGGGTGACGAGCAGTACGTC. Its protein product is CASSYRGDEQYV.

The J gene is TRBJ1-1, the V gene TRBV7-2; possibly TRBD1 for D (6 bases). The CDR3 extends over 16 amino acids. V was clipped by 0 bases and J by 0 bases, with 11 bases between them. Germline V CDR1 and CDR2: SGHTA, FQGNSA. As DNA, the CDR3 is TGTGCCAGCAGCTTAGCGGCAGGGGTCTTGAACACTGAAGCTTTCTTT. Amino acid sequence: CASSLAAGVLNTEAFF. The complete variable domain, with remaining parts taken from reference TRBV7-2 and TRBJ1-1, reads GAGVSQSPSNKVTEKGKDVELRCDPISGHTALYWYRQSLGQGLEFLIYFQGNSAPDKSGLPSDRFSAERTGGSVSTLTIQRTQQEDSAVYLCASSLAAGVLNTEAFFGQGTRLTVV.

The rearrangement links TRBV30 to TRBJ1-5; a possible D gene is TRBD1 (5 bases). The CDR3 is 14 amino acids. The germline V and J ends were trimmed by 5 bases and 0 bases, with 11 bases remaining between them. Per germline, CDR1 GTSNPN and CDR2 SVGIG (reference sequence). CDR3 nucleotide sequence: TGTGCCTGGGGGCAGGGCACTAGCAATCAGCCCCAGCATTTT. Amino acids: CAWGQGTSNQPQHF.